The rows below give T cell receptor beta chains drawn from one sample of a study of blood T cell repertoires in COVID-19. The table came from immunoSEQ multiplex PCR; TCRdb's copy has only in-frame clones and leaves some out. The repertoire consists of approximately 470,000 clones, with approximately 86% occurring once and the leading ten covering 0.7%. Material: PBMCs or T cells enriched from blood (not recorded which). Receptor source: a woman in her late teens or twenties who had recovered from COVID-19. Each CDR3 is given with its conserved first and last residue. D genes are given only for firm matches. The size entry is marked missing in some rows and otherwise reads once, few, many or a size class.

.,TRBJ1-1,TRBD1,TRBV5-1,CASSLDRGSTEAFF,TGCGCCAGCAGCTTAGACAGGGGGAGCACTGAAGCTTTCTTT
.,TRBJ2-5,TRBD2,TRBV7-7,CASSLSSGQETQYF,TGTGCCAGCAGCCTATCTAGCGGTCAAGAGACCCAGTACTTC
.,TRBJ1-4,TRBD1,TRBV9,CASSASGQDNEKLFF,TGTGCCAGCAGCGCTTCGGGACAGGATAATGAAAAACTGTTTTTT
.,TRBJ1-2,TRBD1,TRBV4-2,CASRDRGDYGYTF,TGTGCCAGCAGGGACAGGGGAGACTATGGCTACACCTTC
.,TRBJ2-5,.,TRBV3-1/TRBV3-2,CASSQVPGETQYF,TGTGCCAGCAGCCAAGTTCCAGGGGAGACCCAGTACTTC
.,TRBJ2-1,TRBD1,TRBV19,CASSSAGTGFNEQFF,TGTGCCAGTAGTTCCGCCGGGACAGGGTTTAATGAGCAGTTCTTC
.,TRBJ1-1,TRBD1,TRBV12-3/TRBV12-4,CASSGTGFTEAFF,TGTGCCAGCAGTGGGACAGGGTTCACTGAAGCTTTCTTT
.,TRBJ2-3,.,TRBV15,CATRGTSTDTQYF,TGTGCCACCCGGGGGACTAGCACAGATACGCAGTATTTT
.,TRBJ2-7,.,TRBV28,CASSDDSPGEQYF,TGTGCCAGCAGTGATGACAGTCCTGGCGAGCAGTACTTC
.,TRBJ2-5,.,TRBV5-1,CASSLGRSGETQYF,TGCGCCAGCAGCTTGGGCAGGAGCGGGGAGACCCAGTACTTC
.,TRBJ2-3,TRBD2,TRBV7-2,CASSISGGAVPSTDTQYF,TGTGCCAGCAGCATTAGCGGGGGGGCGGTTCCTAGCACAGATACGCAGTATTTT
few,TRBJ2-5,TRBD2,TRBV4-1,CASSQDGGGGETQYF,TGCGCCAGCAGCCAAGATGGAGGCGGGGGAGAGACCCAGTACTTC
.,TRBJ1-6,TRBD1,TRBV6-5,CASSSTGQGINSPLHF,TGTGCCAGCAGTTCAACGGGACAGGGCATCAATTCACCCCTCCACTTT
once,TRBJ2-3,.,TRBV9,CASSVGDGSTDTQYF,TGTGCCAGCAGCGTAGGAGACGGGAGCACAGATACGCAGTATTTT
.,TRBJ2-5,TRBD1,TRBV15,CATSRAKGGAETQYF,TGTGCCACCAGCAGAGCGAAAGGGGGCGCGGAGACCCAGTACTTC
.,TRBJ2-3,TRBD2,TRBV3-1/TRBV3-2,CASSQSSGGQYF,TGTGCCAGCAGCCAATCGAGCGGGGGGCAGTATTTT
.,TRBJ1-6,.,TRBV6-5,CASSYLTGQYNSPLHF,TGTGCCAGCAGTTATTTAACCGGACAGTATAATTCACCCCTCCACTTT
.,TRBJ2-1,TRBD1,TRBV27,CASTPGTGGLEQFF,TGTGCCAGCACCCCCGGAACAGGGGGCCTTGAGCAGTTCTTC
few,TRBJ1-1,.,TRBV5-1,CASRHLPPYLGDTEAFF,TGCGCCAGCAGACACCTCCCTCCTTACCTAGGGGACACTGAAGCTTTCTTT
.,TRBJ2-5,.,TRBV2,CASAGEETQYF,TGTGCCAGCGCAGGGGAAGAGACCCAGTACTTC
.,TRBJ2-1,TRBD1,TRBV5-6,CASSLALRRTGDYNEQFF,TGTGCCAGCAGCTTGGCCTTGAGACGGACAGGAGACTACAATGAGCAGTTCTTC
.,TRBJ1-1,.,TRBV11-2,CASSLDSQNTEAFF,TGTGCCAGCAGCTTAGATAGTCAGAACACTGAAGCTTTCTTT
once,TRBJ2-3,.,TRBV6-6,CASSYPGKTDTQYF,TGTGCCAGCAGTTACCCGGGGAAAACAGATACGCAGTATTTT
.,TRBJ2-7,.,TRBV7-9,CASSLGSGGANHEQYF,TGTGCCAGCAGCTTAGGGTCGGGGGGCGCGAATCACGAGCAGTACTTC
.,TRBJ1-5,TRBD1,TRBV19,CASSSDREMLQPQHF,TGTGCCAGTAGTTCCGACAGGGAGATGCTTCAGCCCCAGCATTTT
.,TRBJ1-2,TRBD1,TRBV5-1,CASSSGQVGRGYGYTF,TGCGCCAGCAGCTCAGGACAGGTCGGCCGTGGCTATGGCTACACCTTC
.,TRBJ2-5,TRBD2,TRBV5-6,CASSLGLAGGQETQYF,TGTGCCAGCAGCTTGGGGCTAGCGGGGGGGCAAGAGACCCAGTACTTC
.,TRBJ1-3,.,TRBV9,CASSVGEPSGNTIYF,TGTGCCAGCAGCGTGGGCGAGCCCTCTGGAAACACCATATATTTT
.,TRBJ2-7,TRBD1,TRBV5-6,CASSLVGQGSGEQYF,TGTGCCAGCAGCTTGGTGGGACAGGGGTCGGGGGAGCAGTACTTC